This is a list of T cell receptor beta chains from one sample in a study of OX40 agonist ivuxolimab in advanced cancers. The repertoire was sequenced with immunoSEQ multiplex PCR; TCRdb's copy has only in-frame clones and lacks some. The repertoire consists of under 85,000 clones, with about 94% occurring once and the leading ten covering roughly 6.5%. The source was CD4+ or CD8+ T cells sorted from blood, collected in a trial of the OX40 agonist ivuxolimab. The receptors were gathered from an adult with an advanced solid tumor such as melanoma, head and neck, liver or kidney cancer. The CDR3 runs from the conserved cysteine through the conserved F or W. D genes are given only for firm matches. A clone size is listed for some rows: how often the clone was seen (once, few, many), or a class if it is expanded.

CDR3nt: TGTGCCACCCAGACAGGGTCCACTGAAGCTTTCTTT
CDR3aa: CATQTGSTEAFF
d_gene: TRBD1
v_gene: TRBV6-1
j_gene: TRBJ1-1
abundance: .

CDR3nt: TGTGCCAGCAGCTTCGGGACGAATACTGAAGCTTTCTTT
CDR3aa: CASSFGTNTEAFF
d_gene: .
v_gene: TRBV11-3
j_gene: TRBJ1-1
abundance: .

CDR3nt: TGCAGCGTTGATATATGGAGGGGGCGGGAGACCCAGTACTTC
CDR3aa: CSVDIWRGRETQYF
d_gene: .
v_gene: TRBV29-1
j_gene: TRBJ2-5
abundance: .

CDR3nt: TGTGCCAGCAGTTTTGGCGGTGAGCAGTTCTTC
CDR3aa: CASSFGGEQFF
d_gene: .
v_gene: TRBV27
j_gene: TRBJ2-1
abundance: .

CDR3nt: TGCAGCGTTGAATTCGGACTAGCGATAGAGACCCAGTACTTC
CDR3aa: CSVEFGLAIETQYF
d_gene: TRBD2
v_gene: TRBV29-1
j_gene: TRBJ2-5
abundance: .

CDR3nt: TGTGCCAGCAGCCCAGGGACGGGAGGGCCTGAGCAGTTCTTC
CDR3aa: CASSPGTGGPEQFF
d_gene: TRBD2
v_gene: TRBV7-9
j_gene: TRBJ2-1
abundance: .

CDR3nt: TGCGCCAGCAGCCAAGTGATCGGGTTTGAAGCTTTCTTT
CDR3aa: CASSQVIGFEAFF
d_gene: .
v_gene: TRBV4-1
j_gene: TRBJ1-1
abundance: .

CDR3nt: TGTGCCAGCAGCTTGTTCGGTTTCTTT
CDR3aa: CASSLFGFF
d_gene: .
v_gene: TRBV5-8
j_gene: TRBJ1-1
abundance: .

CDR3nt: TGTGCCAGCAGTTACCCTGCCGGGGGCCGCTATGGCTACACCTTC
CDR3aa: CASSYPAGGRYGYTF
d_gene: .
v_gene: TRBV6-5
j_gene: TRBJ1-2
abundance: .

CDR3nt: TGTGCCAGCAGTTTTGATAGCAATCAGCCCCAGCATTTT
CDR3aa: CASSFDSNQPQHF
d_gene: .
v_gene: TRBV6-5
j_gene: TRBJ1-5
abundance: .

CDR3nt: TGTGCCAGCAGCCAAGAGATACGACCCGGGCGTCTTGTCTACGAGCAGTACTTC
CDR3aa: CASSQEIRPGRLVYEQYF
d_gene: .
v_gene: TRBV4-2
j_gene: TRBJ2-7
abundance: .

CDR3nt: TGTGCCAGCAGTTCCCAGACTAGCGGGGAAAATGAGCAGTTCTTC
CDR3aa: CASSSQTSGENEQFF
d_gene: TRBD2
v_gene: TRBV28
j_gene: TRBJ2-1
abundance: .

CDR3nt: TGTGCCAGCAGCGTAGAAGCTAACTACAATGAGCAGTTCTTC
CDR3aa: CASSVEANYNEQFF
d_gene: .
v_gene: TRBV9
j_gene: TRBJ2-1
abundance: .

CDR3nt: TGTGCCAGTAGTACCCCGACAGGGTTCTCATCCGAGCAGTACTTC
CDR3aa: CASSTPTGFSSEQYF
d_gene: TRBD1
v_gene: TRBV19
j_gene: TRBJ2-7
abundance: .

CDR3nt: TGTGCCAGCAGTTTTGGGACAGGCCTGAGACTCTACGAGCAGTACTTC
CDR3aa: CASSFGTGLRLYEQYF
d_gene: TRBD1
v_gene: TRBV27
j_gene: TRBJ2-7
abundance: once

CDR3nt: TGTGCCAGCCAGGGGGGCGACACAGATACGCAGTATTTT
CDR3aa: CASQGGDTDTQYF
d_gene: .
v_gene: TRBV2
j_gene: TRBJ2-3
abundance: .

CDR3nt: TGTGCCACCAGAAACCACAGGGTAGACTCTGGAAACACCATATATTTT
CDR3aa: CATRNHRVDSGNTIYF
d_gene: .
v_gene: TRBV10-3
j_gene: TRBJ1-3
abundance: .

CDR3nt: TGTGCCAGCAGCGTGGGCGGGATTGGGTACGAGCAGTACTTC
CDR3aa: CASSVGGIGYEQYF
d_gene: .
v_gene: TRBV9
j_gene: TRBJ2-7
abundance: .

CDR3nt: TGCAGCCTTCAGGGACAGAACTATGGCTACACCTTC
CDR3aa: CSLQGQNYGYTF
d_gene: TRBD1
v_gene: TRBV29-1
j_gene: TRBJ1-2
abundance: few

CDR3nt: TGTGCCAGCAGCTCCCACCTTGGGGGCGGGGGAGCCACGAGCACAGATACGCAGTATTTT
CDR3aa: CASSSHLGGGGATSTDTQYF
d_gene: .
v_gene: TRBV13
j_gene: TRBJ2-3
abundance: .

CDR3nt: TGTGCCAGCAGTACCGGACTAGCGGGGACAATCTCTGGGGCCAACGTCCTGACTTTC
CDR3aa: CASSTGLAGTISGANVLTF
d_gene: TRBD2
v_gene: TRBV2
j_gene: TRBJ2-6
abundance: .

CDR3nt: TGTGCCAGCAGCTCGAACTTACAGTATAGCCACCAGCAGTACTTC
CDR3aa: CASSSNLQYSHQQYF
d_gene: .
v_gene: TRBV7-6
j_gene: TRBJ2-7
abundance: .

CDR3nt: TGTGCCAGTAGAGGACAGGAGAAAGAGACCCAGTACTTC
CDR3aa: CASRGQEKETQYF
d_gene: TRBD1
v_gene: TRBV19
j_gene: TRBJ2-5
abundance: .

CDR3nt: TGTGCCAGCAGTTTAAAACAGGGGTATGAAGCTTTCTTT
CDR3aa: CASSLKQGYEAFF
d_gene: TRBD1
v_gene: TRBV27
j_gene: TRBJ1-1
abundance: .

CDR3nt: TGTGCCAGCAGCTACGACCAGGACCTAGGGGGCGAGACCCAGTACTTC
CDR3aa: CASSYDQDLGGETQYF
d_gene: TRBD1
v_gene: TRBV11-1
j_gene: TRBJ2-5
abundance: .

CDR3nt: TGCGCCAGCAGCCACGGGGGACAGGACTATGGCTACACCTTC
CDR3aa: CASSHGGQDYGYTF
d_gene: TRBD1
v_gene: TRBV4-3
j_gene: TRBJ1-2
abundance: .

CDR3nt: TGTGCCAGTAGTGCGGGACAGAGGAGCACCTACGAGCAGTACTTC
CDR3aa: CASSAGQRSTYEQYF
d_gene: .
v_gene: TRBV19
j_gene: TRBJ2-7
abundance: .

CDR3nt: TGCAGTGCCGGGGGGGGCACACAACTGTTTTTT
CDR3aa: CSAGGGTQLFF
d_gene: .
v_gene: TRBV20-1
j_gene: TRBJ1-4
abundance: .

CDR3nt: TGTGCCAGCAGGCTCGGGACCAAGGAGTTCTTC
CDR3aa: CASRLGTKEFF
d_gene: .
v_gene: TRBV6-5
j_gene: TRBJ2-1
abundance: .

CDR3nt: TGTGCCAGCAGTTCCAAAGGGGTCAATGAGCAGTTCTTC
CDR3aa: CASSSKGVNEQFF
d_gene: .
v_gene: TRBV27
j_gene: TRBJ2-1
abundance: once

CDR3nt: TGTGCCAGCAGGGAGACTAGCGGGGGTGCCCGGCAAGTACGCTTC
CDR3aa: CASRETSGGARQVRF
d_gene: TRBD2
v_gene: TRBV27
j_gene: TRBJ2-7
abundance: .

CDR3nt: TGTGCCAGCAGCGTAGAGAGGGGGGGAGGCAATGAGCAGTTCTTC
CDR3aa: CASSVERGGGNEQFF
d_gene: .
v_gene: TRBV9
j_gene: TRBJ2-1
abundance: .

CDR3nt: TGCAGCGCGACAGGCCCCTCGGGTTCTGAAGCTTTCTTT
CDR3aa: CSATGPSGSEAFF
d_gene: .
v_gene: TRBV29-1
j_gene: TRBJ1-1
abundance: .

CDR3nt: TGTGCCAGCAGCCCCGGACCGAAGAATGAGCAGTTCTTC
CDR3aa: CASSPGPKNEQFF
d_gene: .
v_gene: TRBV11-2
j_gene: TRBJ2-1
abundance: .

CDR3nt: TGTGCCACCAGCAGAGGAGGGGCAAGGTACACTGAAGCTTTCTTT
CDR3aa: CATSRGGARYTEAFF
d_gene: .
v_gene: TRBV15
j_gene: TRBJ1-1
abundance: .

CDR3nt: TGTGCCAGCAGCTTAGGGACAGGGGGTCTCGAGACCCAGTACTTC
CDR3aa: CASSLGTGGLETQYF
d_gene: TRBD1
v_gene: TRBV11-3
j_gene: TRBJ2-5
abundance: .

CDR3nt: TGTGCTAGTGGCTTGTATACAACTAATGAAAAACTGTTTTTT
CDR3aa: CASGLYTTNEKLFF
d_gene: .
v_gene: TRBV12-5
j_gene: TRBJ1-4
abundance: once

CDR3nt: TGTGCCACCAGCAACCTTGGCTACACGGAAAGCTCCTACAATGAGCAGTTCTTC
CDR3aa: CATSNLGYTESSYNEQFF
d_gene: .
v_gene: TRBV15
j_gene: TRBJ2-1
abundance: .

CDR3nt: TGTGCCAGCAGCAGCGATCAGACCCAGTACTTC
CDR3aa: CASSSDQTQYF
d_gene: .
v_gene: TRBV7-9
j_gene: TRBJ2-5
abundance: .

CDR3nt: TGTGCCAGCAGCCCGCCTTGGGGCTCTGGAAACACCATATATTTT
CDR3aa: CASSPPWGSGNTIYF
d_gene: .
v_gene: TRBV11-2
j_gene: TRBJ1-3
abundance: .

CDR3nt: TGTGCCACCAGCTTAGACAGGGGGCGAACTGAAGCTTTCTTT
CDR3aa: CATSLDRGRTEAFF
d_gene: TRBD1
v_gene: TRBV15
j_gene: TRBJ1-1
abundance: .

CDR3nt: TGTGCCAGTAGTACCAGGACAGGGGTAGAGACCCAGTACTTC
CDR3aa: CASSTRTGVETQYF
d_gene: TRBD1
v_gene: TRBV19
j_gene: TRBJ2-5
abundance: .

CDR3nt: TGCAGCGGGCAGACAGCGCTCTATGGCTACACCTTC
CDR3aa: CSGQTALYGYTF
d_gene: .
v_gene: TRBV29-1
j_gene: TRBJ1-2
abundance: few

CDR3nt: TGTGCCAGCAGCCAACGAGGGAACACTGAAGCTTTCTTT
CDR3aa: CASSQRGNTEAFF
d_gene: .
v_gene: TRBV5-4
j_gene: TRBJ1-1
abundance: .

CDR3nt: TGTGCCAGCAGCTTAGTCGGCGGGAGACCCTACGAGCAGTACTTC
CDR3aa: CASSLVGGRPYEQYF
d_gene: TRBD2
v_gene: TRBV7-9
j_gene: TRBJ2-7
abundance: .

CDR3nt: TGTGCCAGCAGCGAGACTAGCAGGGGCGGCGAGCAGTACTTC
CDR3aa: CASSETSRGGEQYF
d_gene: .
v_gene: TRBV9
j_gene: TRBJ2-7
abundance: .

CDR3nt: TGTGCCACCAGCACGGACCGGACCTCCTACAATGAGCAGTTCTTC
CDR3aa: CATSTDRTSYNEQFF
d_gene: .
v_gene: TRBV15
j_gene: TRBJ2-1
abundance: .

CDR3nt: TGTGCCAGCAGCTTAGCAACAGGGGGCGGGGGCACGGGCAATGAAAAACTGTTTTTT
CDR3aa: CASSLATGGGGTGNEKLFF
d_gene: TRBD1
v_gene: TRBV11-2
j_gene: TRBJ1-4
abundance: .

CDR3nt: TGTGCCAGCAGCTTAGGGCATAAGGGCGATGAGCAGTTCTTC
CDR3aa: CASSLGHKGDEQFF
d_gene: .
v_gene: TRBV11-2
j_gene: TRBJ2-1
abundance: .